The clone carrying this T cell receptor beta chain occurred once. Its specificity is not known. The data belong to a study of persistence of HIV-infected CD4 T cells. Study-wide context: Up to roughly 180 mL blood was drawn at multiple time points; a couple of donors had single-time leukapheresis. Antigen stimulation activated a lower proportion of cells, more of them memory, than anti-CD3/anti-CD28 stimulation. Whole-study findings and limits: Antigen-responding cells were enriched for degenerate expanded CDR3beta sequences.

The CDR3 sequence is 15 residues long. The germline CDR1 and CDR2 sequences are MNHEY and SMNVEV (reference sequence). V lost 5 bases to trimming and J lost 4 bases, with 17 bases between them. Cells were stimulated nonspecifically with anti-CD3/anti-CD28 magnetic beads. Sorting of responding CD4+ T cells relied on upregulated CD40 ligand together with CD69. Anti-CD28/CD49d costimulation, CD40-blocking antibody and enfuvirtide were given to CD8-depleted PBMCs for 18 hours. The libraries were made with immunoSEQ version 4 in survey mode. Only in-frame clones appear in the TCRdb table, and some are missing; sequencing was by immunoSEQ multiplex PCR. In the table there are roughly 41,000 clones, about 91% of which are singletons.

The gene calls are TRBV27 and TRBJ1-1, with D perhaps matching TRBD1 (6 bases). Sequencing used CD4+ T cells sorted from PBMCs after approximately 18-hour stimulation, obtained from a patient who received antiretroviral therapy. The source of this sequence is an adult man with HIV who was CMV-seropositive. The CDR3 DNA is TGTGCCAGCAGTCGGCGGGGGGCCTGGGGCACTGAAGCTTTCTTT. As protein: CASSRRGAWGTEAFF.